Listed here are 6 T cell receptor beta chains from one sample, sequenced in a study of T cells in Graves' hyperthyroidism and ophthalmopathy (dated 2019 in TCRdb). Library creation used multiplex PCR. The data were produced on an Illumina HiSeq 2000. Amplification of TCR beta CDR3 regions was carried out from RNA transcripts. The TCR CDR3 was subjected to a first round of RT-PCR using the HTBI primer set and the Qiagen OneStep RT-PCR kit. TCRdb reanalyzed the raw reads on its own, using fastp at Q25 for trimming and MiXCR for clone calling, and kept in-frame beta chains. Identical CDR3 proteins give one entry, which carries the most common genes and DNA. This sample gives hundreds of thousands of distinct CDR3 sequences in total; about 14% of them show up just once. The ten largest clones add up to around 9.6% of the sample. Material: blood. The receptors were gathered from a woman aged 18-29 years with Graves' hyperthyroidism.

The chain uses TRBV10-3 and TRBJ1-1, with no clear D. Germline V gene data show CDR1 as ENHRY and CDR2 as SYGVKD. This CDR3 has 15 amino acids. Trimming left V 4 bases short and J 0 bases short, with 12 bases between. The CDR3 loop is CAISVSAILNTEAFF. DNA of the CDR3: TGTGCCATCAGTGTCTCAGCCATACTGAACACTGAAGCTTTCTTT.

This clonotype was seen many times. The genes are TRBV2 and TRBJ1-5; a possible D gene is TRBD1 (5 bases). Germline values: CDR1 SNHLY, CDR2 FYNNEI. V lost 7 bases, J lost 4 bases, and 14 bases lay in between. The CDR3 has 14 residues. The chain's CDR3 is CASKGTAFNQPQHF. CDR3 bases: TGTGCCAGCAAAGGGACCGCTTTTAATCAGCCCCAGCATTTT.

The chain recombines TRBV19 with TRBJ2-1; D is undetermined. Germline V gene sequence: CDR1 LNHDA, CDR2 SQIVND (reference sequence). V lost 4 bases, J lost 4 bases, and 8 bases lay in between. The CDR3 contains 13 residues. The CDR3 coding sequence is TGTGCCAGTAGTAATAGCCTATACAATGAGCAGTTCTTC. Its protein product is CASSNSLYNEQFF.

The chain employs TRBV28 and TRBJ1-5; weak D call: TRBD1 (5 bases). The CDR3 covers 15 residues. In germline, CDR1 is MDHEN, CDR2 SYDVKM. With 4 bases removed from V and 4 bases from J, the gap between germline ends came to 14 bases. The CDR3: CASSSPGGGNQPQHF. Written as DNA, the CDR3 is TGTGCCAGCAGTTCGCCTGGGGGTGGGAATCAGCCCCAGCATTTT. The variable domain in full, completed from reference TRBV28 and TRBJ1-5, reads DVKVTQSSRYLVKRTGEKVFLECVQDMDHENMFWYRQDPGLGLRLIYFSYDVKMKEKGDIPEGYSVSREKKERFSLILESASTNQTSMYLCASSSPGGGNQPQHFGDGTRLSIL.

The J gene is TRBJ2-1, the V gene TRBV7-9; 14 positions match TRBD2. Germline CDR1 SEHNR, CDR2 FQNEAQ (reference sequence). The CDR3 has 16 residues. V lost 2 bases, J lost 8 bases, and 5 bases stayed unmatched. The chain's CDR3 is CASSLSTSGRAHEQFF. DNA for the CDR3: TGTGCCAGCAGCTTATCGACTAGCGGGAGGGCCCATGAGCAGTTCTTC.

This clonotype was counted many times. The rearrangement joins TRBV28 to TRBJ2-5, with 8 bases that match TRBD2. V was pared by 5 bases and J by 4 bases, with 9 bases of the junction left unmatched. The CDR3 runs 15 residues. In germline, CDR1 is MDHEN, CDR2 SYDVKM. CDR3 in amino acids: CASSPLESGRETQYF. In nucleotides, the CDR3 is TGTGCCAGCAGTCCCCTCGAGAGCGGGAGAGAGACCCAGTACTTC. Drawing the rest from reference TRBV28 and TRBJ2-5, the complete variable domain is DVKVTQSSRYLVKRTGEKVFLECVQDMDHENMFWYRQDPGLGLRLIYFSYDVKMKEKGDIPEGYSVSREKKERFSLILESASTNQTSMYLCASSPLESGRETQYFGPGTRLLVL.